This T cell receptor beta chain was identified during a study of blood T cell repertoires in COVID-19. Study background: The United States, Italy and Spain supplied acute and convalescent COVID-19 samples. From T cells, B-cell-depleted T cells, or PBMCs came the material, which was cDNA or gDNA.

In the original analysis: Cell counts per sample came from amplifying reference gene primers. This table comes from immunoSEQ multiplex PCR, and its TCRdb copy is limited to in-frame clones, with some not included. Clonal size and the V and J genes are those of that table, whereas D and trimming came from the DNA. The profile covers approximately 100,000 clones, with about 80% appearing a single time and 2.5% to 3.5% taken by the ten largest. V lost 2 bases, J lost 4 bases, and 12 bases lay in between. The germline V gene has CDR1 SGHRS and CDR2 YFSETQ. This CDR3 is built from 14 residues. Sequencing was carried out using peripheral blood. The chain joins TRBV5-1 to TRBJ1-1; no reliable D call. The clonotype was recovered from an elderly woman with active or convalescent COVID-19. CDR3 sequence: CASSFGSRVTEAFF. The CDR3 nucleotides read TGCGCCAGCAGCTTCGGGAGCCGCGTCACTGAAGCTTTCTTT.